This T cell receptor beta chain was sequenced in a study of T cell responses to AZD1222 COVID-19 vaccine. General study results and limits: Repertoire sampling occurred only after the peak T cell response.

There are 14 residues in the CDR3. J lost 2 bases, V lost 3 bases, and 1 base had no gene match. Per germline, CDR1 SEHNR and CDR2 FQNEAQ (reference sequence). For this clone: Its target is not known.

Profiled with immunoSEQ multiplex PCR; TCRdb holds only in-frame clones, not every one. Counted here are about 140,000 clones, about 92% occurring once; the ten biggest clones make up about 3.7%. The sequence was collected from an adult who received the AZD1222 COVID-19 vaccine. Sample: peripheral blood, taken 28 days after the second AZD1222 dose. The V call is TRBV7-9, the J call TRBJ2-5, with TRBD2 matching 9 bases. The CDR3 DNA follows: TGTGCCAGCAGCTTCAGCGGGAGGCAAGAGACCCAGTACTTC. Translation: CASSFSGRQETQYF.